Listed below are T cell receptor beta chains from one sample, sequenced in a study of blood T cell repertoires in COVID-19. The assay was immunoSEQ multiplex PCR, and TCRdb's table has in-frame clones only and misses some. Of 130,000 to 150,000 clones in the sample, around 84% were seen once. Sequencing was performed on peripheral blood. These receptors came from a human donor with acute or convalescent COVID-19. The donor label of this sample is uncertain. CDR3s include the opening cysteine and the closing phenylalanine or tryptophan. Fields, in order: clone size, V gene, J gene, CDR3 protein. Size tells how often a clone was seen (once, few, many) or the class of an expanded clone, and some rows leave it out.

size: NA; V: TRBV18; J: TRBJ2-1; CDR3: CASSPPTYNEQFF
size: NA; V: TRBV6-5; J: TRBJ1-4; CDR3: CAAGQGAWGEKLFF
size: once; V: TRBV7-3; J: TRBJ2-6; CDR3: CASSREAGGANVLTF
size: NA; V: TRBV6-5; J: TRBJ1-5; CDR3: CASGLTSGQPQHF
size: NA; V: TRBV10-2; J: TRBJ1-1; CDR3: CASGDRGMGTEAFF
size: NA; V: TRBV6-2/TRBV6-3; J: TRBJ1-5; CDR3: CASSYGGGGHSNQPQHF
size: NA; V: TRBV7-9; J: TRBJ1-1; CDR3: CASSGGFSGTEAFF
size: NA; V: TRBV9; J: TRBJ2-2; CDR3: CASSVRGRGTGEIDTGELFF
size: NA; V: TRBV9; J: TRBJ2-1; CDR3: CASSVWTGREQFF
size: NA; V: TRBV7-3; J: TRBJ2-2; CDR3: CASSNPSGGELFF
size: NA; V: TRBV28; J: TRBJ1-2; CDR3: CASSSPGGDYAGYTF
size: NA; V: TRBV2; J: TRBJ2-1; CDR3: CASSVFEGESGSTDEQFF
size: NA; V: TRBV29-1; J: TRBJ2-5; CDR3: CSAGFLQETQYF
size: NA; V: TRBV19; J: TRBJ2-3; CDR3: CASSIQTSGTPTDTQYF
size: NA; V: TRBV7-9; J: TRBJ2-7; CDR3: CASSHGWGGDEQYF
size: NA; V: TRBV11-2; J: TRBJ1-3; CDR3: CASSFGQGGNTIYF
size: few; V: TRBV6-2/TRBV6-3; J: TRBJ1-5; CDR3: CASSYYTSNQPQHF
size: NA; V: TRBV5-1; J: TRBJ1-2; CDR3: CACSTGGNYGYTF
size: NA; V: TRBV30; J: TRBJ1-5; CDR3: CAWSNTNGDQPQHF
size: NA; V: TRBV6-5; J: TRBJ1-1; CDR3: CASSRDSTEAFF
size: NA; V: TRBV3-1/TRBV3-2; J: TRBJ2-2; CDR3: CASSQDRRAGGWPGELFF
size: NA; V: TRBV4-3; J: TRBJ1-1; CDR3: CASSQDVHTEAFF
size: NA; V: TRBV9; J: TRBJ2-2; CDR3: CASSASSANTGELFF
size: NA; V: TRBV5-1; J: TRBJ2-1; CDR3: CASSQASGGANYNEQFF
size: NA; V: TRBV18; J: TRBJ1-5; CDR3: CASSAGQRELNQPQHF
size: NA; V: TRBV20-1; J: TRBJ2-7; CDR3: CSASFPGEQYF
size: NA; V: TRBV6-5; J: TRBJ1-2; CDR3: CASSSPSGGADYGYTF
size: NA; V: TRBV3-1/TRBV3-2; J: TRBJ2-1; CDR3: CASSQAFTSGYVNEQFF
size: NA; V: TRBV24-1; J: TRBJ2-2; CDR3: CATSHRGQGVTGELFF
size: NA; V: TRBV11-2; J: TRBJ2-4; CDR3: CASSPTGPKNIQYF
size: NA; V: TRBV7-9; J: TRBJ2-3; CDR3: CASSLVSGDTQYF
size: NA; V: TRBV5-6; J: TRBJ1-2; CDR3: CASSSLVGAWYGYTF
size: NA; V: TRBV10-3; J: TRBJ1-5; CDR3: CAISRQGSDQPQHF
size: NA; V: TRBV29-1; J: TRBJ1-1; CDR3: CSVHRAMNTEAFF
size: NA; V: TRBV5-1; J: TRBJ2-2; CDR3: CASKDTSNTGELFF
size: NA; V: TRBV28; J: TRBJ1-2; CDR3: CASSPAGIGGYTF
size: once; V: TRBV5-1; J: TRBJ1-6; CDR3: CASSFNQDSSPLHF
size: few; V: TRBV18; J: TRBJ2-1; CDR3: CASSLDRGRSYNEQFF
size: NA; V: TRBV4-1; J: TRBJ2-1; CDR3: CASTTGGQSSYNEQFF
size: NA; V: TRBV11-2; J: TRBJ2-3; CDR3: CASSLSGRTTDTQYF
size: NA; V: TRBV4-3; J: TRBJ1-1; CDR3: CASSQRTNTEAFF
size: NA; V: TRBV21-1; J: TRBJ1-2; CDR3: CASSTHRESNYGYTF
size: NA; V: TRBV4-3; J: TRBJ1-2; CDR3: CASSQESAGLNYGYTF
size: NA; V: TRBV5-4; J: TRBJ2-5; CDR3: CASSLAIGRGRETQYF
size: NA; V: TRBV7-3; J: TRBJ1-5; CDR3: CASSIKRNQPQHF
size: few; V: TRBV28; J: TRBJ1-1; CDR3: CASSFFNRNTEAFF
size: once; V: TRBV5-1; J: TRBJ2-1; CDR3: CASSLQPGLSSYNEQFF
size: NA; V: TRBV4-3; J: TRBJ2-1; CDR3: CASSQARQGGDEQFF
size: NA; V: TRBV27; J: TRBJ1-1; CDR3: CASSLWAAGDNTEAFF
size: NA; V: TRBV2; J: TRBJ1-3; CDR3: CASSGGSGNTIYF
size: NA; V: TRBV19; J: TRBJ1-6; CDR3: CASSPTGGSYNSPLHF
size: NA; V: TRBV3-1/TRBV3-2; J: TRBJ2-7; CDR3: CASSQRGDAREQYF
size: NA; V: TRBV18; J: TRBJ2-7; CDR3: CASSPLGGRYSYEQYF
size: NA; V: TRBV5-5; J: TRBJ2-3; CDR3: CASTGLAGTDTQYF
size: NA; V: TRBV4-2; J: TRBJ1-3; CDR3: CASSQEQTSGTGNTIYF